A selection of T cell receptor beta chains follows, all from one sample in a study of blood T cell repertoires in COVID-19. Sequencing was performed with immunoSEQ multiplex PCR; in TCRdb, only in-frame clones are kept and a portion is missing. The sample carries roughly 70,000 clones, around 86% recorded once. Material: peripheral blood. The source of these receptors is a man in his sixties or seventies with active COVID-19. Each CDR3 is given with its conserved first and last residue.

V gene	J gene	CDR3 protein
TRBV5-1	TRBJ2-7	CASSLGTDPGAYEQYF
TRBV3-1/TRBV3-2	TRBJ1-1	CASSQDWAGMGSNTEAFF
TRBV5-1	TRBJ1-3	CASSRGQSGNTIYF
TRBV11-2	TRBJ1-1	CASSETVNTEAFF
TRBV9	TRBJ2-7	CASSVGGLDQSYEQYF
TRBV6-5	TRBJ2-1	CASGGRLAGTGQFF
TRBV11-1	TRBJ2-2	CAASKGQGGNTGELFF
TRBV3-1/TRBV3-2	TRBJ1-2	CASSQVSRTNYGYTF
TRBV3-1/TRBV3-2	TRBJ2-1	CASSQDSSGITYNEQFF
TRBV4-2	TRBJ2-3	CASSQRAGGVDTDTQYF